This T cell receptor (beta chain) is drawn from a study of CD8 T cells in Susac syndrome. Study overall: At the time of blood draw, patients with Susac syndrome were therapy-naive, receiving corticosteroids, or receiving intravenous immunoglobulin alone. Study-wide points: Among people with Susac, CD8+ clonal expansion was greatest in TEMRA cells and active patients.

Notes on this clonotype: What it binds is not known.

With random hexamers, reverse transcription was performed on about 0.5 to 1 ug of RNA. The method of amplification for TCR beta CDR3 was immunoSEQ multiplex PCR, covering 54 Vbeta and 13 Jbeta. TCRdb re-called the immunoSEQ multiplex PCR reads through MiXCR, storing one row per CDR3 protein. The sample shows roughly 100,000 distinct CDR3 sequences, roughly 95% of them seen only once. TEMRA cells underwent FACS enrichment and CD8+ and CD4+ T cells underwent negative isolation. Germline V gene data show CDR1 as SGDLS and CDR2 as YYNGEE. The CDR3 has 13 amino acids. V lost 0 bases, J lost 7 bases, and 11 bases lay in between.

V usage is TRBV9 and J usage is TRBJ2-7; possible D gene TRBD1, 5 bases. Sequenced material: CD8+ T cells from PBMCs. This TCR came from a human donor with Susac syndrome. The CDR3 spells CASSVGGSAEQYF. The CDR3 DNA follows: TGTGCCAGCAGCGTAGGGGGCTCTGCAGAGCAGTACTTC.